Listed below are T cell receptor beta chains from one sample, sequenced in a study of blood T cell repertoires in COVID-19. The repertoire was sequenced with immunoSEQ multiplex PCR; TCRdb's copy has only in-frame clones and lacks some. In the table there are over 200,000 clones, more than 80% of which are singletons. What was sequenced was peripheral blood. These receptors originate from a woman under 40 with COVID-19, enrolled during active disease. Each CDR3 is given with its conserved first and last residue. The D gene is left open where the match is weak. Size is stated for part of the rows, as once, few or many counts, or as a class when the clone is expanded.

D	V	size	J	DNA	CDR3
NA	TRBV11-2	once	TRBJ2-1	TGTGCCAGCAGCCCGCCGGTGGGGGGACTGTTCTTC	CASSPPVGGLFF
TRBD1	TRBV5-6	NA	TRBJ2-4	TGTGCCAGCAGCCCCTACAGGGGTGGAATAAACATTCAGTACTTC	CASSPYRGGINIQYF
NA	TRBV4-1	once	TRBJ1-2	TGCGCCAGCAGCCAAGTAGGTCCTCGCGGCTATGGCTACACCTTC	CASSQVGPRGYGYTF
NA	TRBV30	NA	TRBJ2-2	TGTGCCTGGAGTTTGGGGGCGCGGGACACCGGGGAGCTGTTTTTT	CAWSLGARDTGELFF
TRBD2	TRBV11-3	few	TRBJ2-1	TGTGCCAGCAGCCCCGCCGGGACTAACTCCTACAATGAGCAGTTCTTC	CASSPAGTNSYNEQFF
TRBD1	TRBV3-1/TRBV3-2	NA	TRBJ1-3	TGTGCCAGCAGGGCAGGACAGGGAAGAGGCTCTGGAAACACCATATATTTT	CASRAGQGRGSGNTIYF
NA	TRBV2	NA	TRBJ2-3	TGTGCCAGCACCAGGACTGATACGCAGTATTTT	CASTRTDTQYF
NA	TRBV5-1	NA	TRBJ1-1	TGCGCCAGCAGCTTGGATAATCCAGGGCAGAACACTGAAGCTTTCTTT	CASSLDNPGQNTEAFF
TRBD2	TRBV2	NA	TRBJ2-7	TGTGCCAGCAGTGCTACTAGCGGGAGCATCTACGAGCAGTACTTC	CASSATSGSIYEQYF
NA	TRBV4-1	medium-sized	TRBJ2-3	TGCGCCAGCAGCCAAGAGACGGGGAGTTATACGCAGTATTTT	CASSQETGSYTQYF
TRBD1	TRBV18	NA	TRBJ2-7	TGTGCCAGCTCACCACAGGGACAGGGGGCGCTTGGGGAGCAGTACTTC	CASSPQGQGALGEQYF
TRBD2	TRBV5-4	NA	TRBJ2-7	TGTGCCAGCAGCTTTGATTTAGCGGGAGGCTACGAGCAGTACTTC	CASSFDLAGGYEQYF
NA	TRBV6-2/TRBV6-3	few	TRBJ2-5	TGTGCCAGCAGTTCGCTAGGGGTAGAGACCCAGTACTTC	CASSSLGVETQYF
NA	TRBV6-2/TRBV6-3	NA	TRBJ2-1	TGTGCCAGCAGTTACAAGGGGGCCTACAATGAGCAGTTCTTC	CASSYKGAYNEQFF
TRBD2	TRBV9	NA	TRBJ2-1	TGTGCCAGCAGCGTACTAGCGGGCGATTACAATGAGCAGTTCTTC	CASSVLAGDYNEQFF
TRBD1	TRBV15	NA	TRBJ2-7	TGTGCCACCAGCCCCCGGACAGGGACCTACGAGCAGTACTTC	CATSPRTGTYEQYF
TRBD1	TRBV24-1	many	TRBJ1-5	TGTGCCACCAGTGACCCAGCAGGGGGAGACAATCAGCCCCAGCATTTT	CATSDPAGGDNQPQHF
NA	TRBV7-9	NA	TRBJ2-5	TGTGCCAGCAGCTTAATGGGGGGAGGCGAGACCCAGTACTTC	CASSLMGGGETQYF
TRBD1	TRBV4-3	NA	TRBJ2-7	TGCGCCAGCAGCCTCTACCTGACAGGGGGCATCGACGAGCAGTACTTC	CASSLYLTGGIDEQYF
NA	TRBV7-9	NA	TRBJ2-1	TGTGCCAGCAGCCCTGGCGGGCACAATGAGCAGTTCTTC	CASSPGGHNEQFF
NA	TRBV6-2/TRBV6-3	NA	TRBJ2-5	TGTGCCAGCAGTTCGTGGCAGTTCCAAGAGACCCAGTACTTC	CASSSWQFQETQYF
TRBD1	TRBV7-2	NA	TRBJ1-5	TGTGCCAGCAGCTTTACAGGGGGCGTAAGGCAGCCCCAGCATTTT	CASSFTGGVRQPQHF
TRBD1	TRBV28	NA	TRBJ1-2	TGTGCCAGCAGTTTACTGGCAGGGGGTAATGGCTACACCTTC	CASSLLAGGNGYTF
TRBD2	TRBV5-4	once	TRBJ2-2	TGTGCCAGCAGCTTACCGGGACTAGCGGGGCGGAACACCGGGGAGCTGTTTTTT	CASSLPGLAGRNTGELFF
NA	TRBV6-5	NA	TRBJ1-1	TGTGCCAGCAGGGCACCGGGACAGAACACTGAAGCTTTCTTT	CASRAPGQNTEAFF
NA	TRBV27	once	TRBJ2-2	TGTGCCAGCAGTTTATCCTCGGGACTGGGCACCGGGGAGCTGTTTTTT	CASSLSSGLGTGELFF
TRBD2	TRBV9	NA	TRBJ2-2	TGTGCCAGCAGCGTCATTACTAGCGGGGGGGCCGGGGAGCTGTTTTTT	CASSVITSGGAGELFF
NA	TRBV20-1	NA	TRBJ1-2	TGCAGTGCTAGTGAGCAGGGTAGGGATGGCTACACCTTC	CSASEQGRDGYTF
TRBD1	TRBV7-9	NA	TRBJ2-3	TGTGCCAGCAGCTTCGGGGACAGGGCCGGCACAGATACGCAGTATTTT	CASSFGDRAGTDTQYF
NA	TRBV7-2	NA	TRBJ2-5	TGTGCCAGCAGCGTAGGACTTCGTGAGACCCAGTACTTC	CASSVGLRETQYF
TRBD2	TRBV5-1	NA	TRBJ2-3	TGCGCCAGCAGCTTACCTAGCGGGACCACAGATACGCAGTATTTT	CASSLPSGTTDTQYF
TRBD1	TRBV18	NA	TRBJ1-4	TGTGCCAGCTCACTCTCGGGACAGGGGGCGAAGGCTAATGAAAAACTGTTTTTT	CASSLSGQGAKANEKLFF
NA	TRBV5-8	once	TRBJ1-1	TGTGCCAGCAGCTTGGTTGGCGGCTTGAACACTGAAGCTTTCTTT	CASSLVGGLNTEAFF
TRBD2	TRBV6-1	few	TRBJ2-1	TGTGCCAGCAGTGAGGGACTAGCAGACAATGAGCAGTTCTTC	CASSEGLADNEQFF
TRBD2	TRBV7-2	once	TRBJ2-1	TGTGCCAGCAGCTTACCTAGCGGGTCCTACAATGAGCAGTTCTTC	CASSLPSGSYNEQFF
NA	TRBV30	NA	TRBJ1-1	TGTGCCTGGAGTTTAGGGGATGACGCTTTCTTT	CAWSLGDDAFF
NA	TRBV5-1	few	TRBJ2-1	TGCGCCAGCAGCCAGCGACGTGGATACAATGAGCAGTTCTTC	CASSQRRGYNEQFF
NA	TRBV30	NA	TRBJ2-4	TGTGCCTGGAGTGTACTCTTGGCAGGGGTGGCCAAAAACATTCAGTACTTC	CAWSVLLAGVAKNIQYF
NA	TRBV5-4	NA	TRBJ2-5	TGTGCCAGCAGCTCGCGAGAGACCCAGTACTTC	CASSSRETQYF
TRBD1	TRBV18	NA	TRBJ1-3	TGTGCCAGCTCACCGACAGGGGGCTCAGGAAACACCATATATTTT	CASSPTGGSGNTIYF
NA	TRBV3-1/TRBV3-2	NA	TRBJ2-7	TGTGCCGCGGGGATAACTAAAGGGAGCTACTCCTACGAGCAGTACTTC	CAAGITKGSYSYEQYF
NA	TRBV21-1	NA	TRBJ2-7	TGTGCCAGCAGCAAATGGCAGGGGCCTCGTTACGAGCAGTACTTC	CASSKWQGPRYEQYF
TRBD1	TRBV6-5	NA	TRBJ1-5	TGTGCCAGCAGGATGAACAGGGGCGATCAGCCCCAGCATTTT	CASRMNRGDQPQHF
TRBD1	TRBV27	NA	TRBJ1-2	TGTGCCAGCAGTCCGGGACAGGGTCTCCTCTATGGCTACACCTTC	CASSPGQGLLYGYTF
NA	TRBV4-3	NA	TRBJ2-7	TGCGCCAGCAGCCAAGATTCTGGCGGCTTCTACGAGCAGTACTTC	CASSQDSGGFYEQYF
TRBD2	TRBV19	NA	TRBJ2-3	TGTGCCAGTAGTATCGGGGGGGTTCCTTCTAGCACAGATACGCAGTATTTT	CASSIGGVPSSTDTQYF
TRBD2	TRBV5-1	NA	TRBJ2-2	TGCGCCAGCAGCTTGATTGTTAGCGGGGCGGCGGGTCACGGGGAGCTGTTTTTT	CASSLIVSGAAGHGELFF
NA	TRBV28	NA	TRBJ2-1	TGTGCCAGCAGTTTTCGGCGGAGAACCTCCTACAATGAGCAGTTCTTC	CASSFRRRTSYNEQFF